The 12 T cell receptor gamma chains given below trace back to one sample, sequenced in a study of Vδ1+ human thymocytes. Antigens for these TCRs are unknown. General study findings and limits: Highly polyclonal TRG and TRD repertoires with Gaussian CDR3 length distributions appeared in thymus.

Sequences come from RNA converted to cDNA by reverse transcription. Multiplex PCR used pooled V-gene forward primers and a constant-region reverse primer to amplify CDR3s. TCRdb re-processed the multiplex PCR reads via CATT. The sample comprises approximately 25,000 gamma-chain clones, over 15% of which are singletons, and 1.8% rests with the top ten. Material: Vdelta1+ gamma-delta thymocytes from the thymus. Subset described: FACS-sorted CD3+ TCRalphabeta- TCRVdelta1+ TCRVdelta2- thymocytes. Receptors originate from a boy under two years old who had congenital heart surgery.

The chain couples TRGV9 to TRGJ1 or TRGJ2. Looked up from germline, CDR1 is GITISATS and CDR2 is ISYDGTV (reference sequence). The CDR3 extends over 14 amino acids. Germline trimming cut 0 bases from V and 6 bases from J; bases unmatched to any gene: 8. The CDR3 reads CALWEVEAPYKKLF. Here the CDR3 DNA reads TGTGCCTTGTGGGAGGTGGAGGCGCCTTATAAGAAACTCTTT.

This clone was detected a few times. The chain couples TRGV4 to TRGJ1 or TRGJ2. The ends lost 4 bases at V and 10 bases at J; junction bases unmatched: 7. The germline V gene has CDR1 EGSTGY and CDR2 YDSYTSSV. The CDR3 has 11 residues. Written as DNA, the CDR3 is TGTGCCACCTGGGACGGTTGCAAGAAACTCTTT. Translating gives CATWDGCKKLF.

The chain recombines TRGV5 with TRGJ1 or TRGJ2. The V segment lost 0 bases and the J segment 7 bases; nucleotides outside the gene matches: 12. Germline CDR1 is VINAFY and CDR2 is YDVSNSKD. CDR3 length equals 15 residues. The CDR3 loop reads CATWDRPIRVYKKLF. As DNA, the CDR3 is TGTGCCACCTGGGACAGGCCGATAAGGGTGTATAAGAAACTCTTT.

The gene calls are TRGV9 and TRGJP1. Germline trimming cut 3 bases from V and 4 bases from J; bases unmatched to any gene: 14. There are 17 residues in the CDR3. Germline CDR1 and CDR2: GITISATS and ISYDGTV (reference sequence). CDR3 loop: CALWEPFGFGTGWFKIF. The DNA of the CDR3 is TGTGCCTTGTGGGAGCCCTTCGGTTTTGGCACTGGTTGGTTCAAGATATTT.

The chain carries TRGV9 and TRGJP1. The junction had 4 bases not matched to a gene; V was cut back by 3 bases and J by 0 bases. Germline V CDR1 and CDR2: GITISATS, ISYDGTV (reference sequence). The CDR3 has 15 amino acids. CDR3 in DNA: TGTGCCTTGTGGGAGAGAAATACCACTGGTTGGTTCAAGATATTT. It specifies CALWERNTTGWFKIF.

Worth noting for this clone: At the DNA level, this CDR3 is encoded by other sequences in the same sample as well. The chain has TRGV9 and TRGJ1 or TRGJ2. CDR1 GITISATS and CDR2 ISYDGTV come from the germline V gene (reference sequence). V shed 1 base, J shed 9 bases, and the junction held 3 bases outside the gene matches. The CDR3 is made up of 11 amino acids. The CDR3 DNA reads TGTGCCTTGTGGGAGGTCTGTAAGAAACTCTTT. Protein: CALWEVCKKLF.

J is TRGJP2 and V is TRGV8. Losses at the gene ends were 2 bases for V and 2 bases for J; bases not matched to a gene: 11. Germline lookup yields CDR1 VENAVY and CDR2 YDSYNSRV. The CDR3 contains 17 residues. CDR3 region: CATWDTAGGSSDWIKTF. The CDR3 DNA follows: TGTGCCACCTGGGATACCGCTGGAGGGAGTAGTGATTGGATCAAGACGTTT.

Note on this clone: The sample holds other DNA sequences that translate to the same CDR3. The chain is built from TRGV5 and TRGJ1 or TRGJ2. This CDR3 spans 15 amino acids. The J segment lost 0 bases and the V segment lost 0 bases, leaving 5 bases of the junction unmatched. Germline values: CDR1 VINAFY, CDR2 YDVSNSKD. CDR3 region: CATWDRPLNYYKKLF. CDR3 nucleotide sequence: TGTGCCACCTGGGACAGGCCCCTGAATTATTATAAGAAACTCTTT.

This clone occurred a few times. This chain links TRGV2 with TRGJ1 or TRGJ2. Germline CDR1 reads EGSNGY; CDR2 reads YDSYNSKV. The length of the CDR3 is 9 residues. The junction had 6 bases not matched to a gene; V was cut back by 10 bases and J by 9 bases. The CDR3 region has the DNA TGTGCCACTCTGACTAAGAAACTCTTT. Residues: CATLTKKLF.

In the case of this clone: The sample has other DNA sequences that encode this CDR3 too. This chain links TRGV2 with TRGJ1 or TRGJ2. CDR1 and CDR2 from the germline V gene are EGSNGY and YDSYNSKV. The CDR3 extends over 11 amino acids. After removal of 2 bases from V and 10 bases from J, the junction contained 5 bases not matched to a gene. For the CDR3, the DNA is TGTGCCACCTGGGACGAGGGAAAGAAACTCTTT. Translating it yields CATWDEGKKLF.

This clone has only a few counts. The chain uses TRGV5 and TRGJ1 or TRGJ2. V shed 0 bases, J shed 5 bases, and the junction held 7 bases outside the gene matches. In germline, CDR1 is VINAFY, CDR2 YDVSNSKD. The CDR3 spans 14 residues. For the CDR3, the DNA is TGTGCCACCTGGGACAGGCTTCTTGATTATAAGAAACTCTTT. It encodes CATWDRLLDYKKLF.

This clone was seen a handful of times. The chain combines TRGV8 with TRGJ1 or TRGJ2. The V gene's germline CDR1 is VENAVY and CDR2 YDSYNSRV. The CDR3 spans 12 residues. V shed 3 bases and J 6 bases; nucleotides not matched to a gene: 5. The CDR3 region has the DNA TGTGCCACCTGGGATGGAGCTTATAAGAAACTCTTT. Translating it yields CATWDGAYKKLF.